Below, 7 T cell receptor beta chains from the same sample are listed, as sequenced in a study of blood T cell repertoires in COVID-19. The table came from immunoSEQ multiplex PCR; TCRdb's copy has only in-frame clones and leaves some out. The data contain fewer than 50,000 clones, around 77% of them singletons. The sequencing sample was made of peripheral blood. The source is an elderly man with active or convalescent COVID-19.

J is TRBJ1-2 and V is TRBV28; possibly TRBD1 for D (5 bases). Per the germline V gene, CDR1 is MDHEN and CDR2 is SYDVKM. The CDR3 contains 14 residues. Trimming cost V 5 bases and J 4 bases, with 14 bases left between them. CDR3 region: CASSEWGVSYGYTF. DNA of the CDR3: TGTGCCAGCAGTGAATGGGGCGTATCCTATGGCTACACCTTC.

This sequence joins TRBV3-1 (or the pseudogene TRBV3-2) and TRBJ1-2; TRBD1 aligns across 11 bases. CDR1 LGHDT and CDR2 YNNKEL come from the germline V gene (reference sequence). The V segment lost 3 bases and the J segment 8 bases; nucleotides outside the gene matches: 5. This CDR3 contains 14 residues. CDR3 nucleotide sequence: TGTGCCAGCAGCCAGGACAGGGGGCGCGGAGGCTACACCTTC. This codes for CASSQDRGRGGYTF.

This chain links TRBV5-1 with TRBJ2-7; D might be TRBD2 (6 bases). V was trimmed by 1 base and J by 2 bases, leaving 10 bases between them. CDR3 length: 14 amino acids. Germline values: CDR1 SGHRS, CDR2 YFSETQ. CDR3 protein: CASSLSSSAYEQYF. The CDR3, as DNA: TGCGCCAGCAGCTTGAGCTCTAGCGCCTACGAGCAGTACTTC.

This sequence joins TRBV21-1 and TRBJ1-2; the table names TRBD1, a call not compared with the DNA. TRBV21-1 is assigned pseudogene status. This CDR3 spans 15 amino acids. DNA for the CDR3: TGTGCCAGCAGCAAGTTAAACAGGGTAACCTATGGCTACACCTTC. Its translation: CASSKLNRVTYGYTF.

This rearrangement joins TRBV6-5 to TRBJ1-4; D is unclear. V lost 7 bases to trimming and J lost 10 bases, with 16 bases between them. From germline, CDR1 is MNHEY and CDR2 SVGAGI. The CDR3 has 13 residues. CDR3 region: CASNFPGEGKLFF. The CDR3 DNA reads as TGTGCCAGCAACTTTCCCGGGGAGGGAAAACTGTTTTTT.

J is TRBJ1-1 and V is TRBV10-3; TRBD1 aligns across 7 bases. The CDR3 is 12 amino acids. Germline V gene sequence: CDR1 ENHRY, CDR2 SYGVKD. The J segment lost 5 bases and the V segment lost 7 bases, leaving 4 bases of the junction unmatched. CDR3 sequence: CAITTGRTEAFF. The CDR3 nucleotides read TGTGCCATCACGACAGGGCGAACTGAAGCTTTCTTT.

V gene TRBV5-6 combines with J gene TRBJ2-1; 12 nucleotides match TRBD2. V shed 0 bases and J 9 bases; nucleotides not matched to a gene: 4. The germline gives CDR1 SGHDT, CDR2 YYEEEE. The CDR3 sequence is 15 residues long. The CDR3 region is CASSLASGGATEQFF. CDR3 DNA: TGTGCCAGCAGCTTGGCTAGCGGGGGGGCGACTGAGCAGTTCTTC.